A single sample gave rise to the 3 T cell receptor beta chains below, sequenced in a study of cytomegalovirus exposure and HLA in healthy donors. Profiled with immunoSEQ multiplex PCR; TCRdb holds only in-frame clones, not every one. Seen here are some 200,000 clones, about 80% observed once, and the top ten hold about 3%. The specimen was PBMCs. These receptor sequences come from a woman younger than 35 in good health and CMV-seropositive.

Worth noting for this clone: Additional DNA sequences in this sample encode the identical CDR3. V is TRBV11-2 and J is TRBJ1-2, with D possibly matching TRBD1 (6 bases). The CDR3 is 13 amino acids. V was clipped by 5 bases and J by 2 bases, with 9 bases between them. The germline CDR1 and CDR2 sequences are SGHAT and FQNNGV. CDR3 bases: TGTGCCAGCAGCCCAACAGGGAACTATGGCTACACCTTC. As protein: CASSPTGNYGYTF.

V usage is TRBV5-1 and J usage is TRBJ1-6; 7 nucleotides line up with TRBD1. This CDR3 has 18 amino acids. From germline, CDR1 is SGHRS and CDR2 YFSETQ. J lost 0 bases, V lost 5 bases, and 11 bases had no gene match. CDR3 in amino acids: CASSLWGTESSYNSPLHF. The CDR3 DNA reads as TGCGCCAGCAGTTTGTGGGGGACAGAGAGCTCCTATAATTCACCCCTCCACTTT.

In its sample, this clone was seen a few times. The genes are TRBV7-9 and TRBJ1-2; TRBD1 is a possible D gene (6 bases). With 5 bases removed from V and 5 bases from J, the gap between germline ends came to 12 bases. This CDR3 has 13 amino acids. Per the germline V gene, CDR1 is SEHNR and CDR2 is FQNEAQ (reference sequence). The CDR3 region has the DNA TGTGCCAGCAGCCGAAACAGGGCTTATGGCTACACCTTC. Protein: CASSRNRAYGYTF.